This T cell receptor (beta chain) was recorded in a study of shared clonotypes between healthy human individuals. General study results and limits: Shared clonotypes: approximately 4.5% naive CD4, around 3.7% naive CD8, roughly 2.4% memory CD4, approximately 0.41% memory CD8. Rarefaction showed sorted-subset sequencing was incomplete despite large depth.

The study enrolled healthy HIV-negative adults without recent acute infections or vaccinations as donors. CD8 memory cells included CD45RO+ cells plus CCR7-negative CD45RA+ TemRA cells. As regards this clone: Antigen specificity is unknown.

TCRdb keeps only in-frame clones here, not all; method: immunoSEQ multiplex PCR. Of about 380,000 clones listed, about 96% were seen once; the top ten hold less than 0.35%. V was trimmed by 2 bases and J by 5 bases, leaving 21 bases between them. The germline V gene encodes CDR1 MNHEY and CDR2 SMNVEV (reference sequence). The CDR3 spans 17 residues. The rearrangement links TRBV27 to TRBJ2-5, with a possible D match to TRBD2 (6 bases). Sequencing was carried out using memory CD8+ T cells sorted from blood. Subset here: CD45RO+ cells pooled with CCR7-negative TemRA cells. This TCR came from a man in his thirties or forties in good health. CDR3 protein: CASSLEGGSGYFETQYF. The DNA for the CDR3 is TGTGCCAGCAGTTTAGAGGGTGGTAGCGGTTATTTTGAGACCCAGTACTTC.